The next 16 T cell receptor beta chains were all read from a single sample in a study of T cells in Graves' hyperthyroidism and ophthalmopathy. Authors of the study amplified TCR beta CDR3 regions from RNA transcripts. First-round RT-PCR targeting the TCR CDR3 was performed with the HTBI primer set. One entry per CDR3 protein, called by TCRdb with MiXCR from the multiplex PCR reads. The profile shows hundreds of thousands of distinct CDR3 sequences, roughly 20% of them singletons. The sequenced material came from blood. These receptors all come from a woman aged 45-65 years with Graves' hyperthyroidism that later progressed to Graves' ophthalmopathy.

The rearrangement uses TRBV20-1 and TRBJ1-4; D possibly corresponds to TRBD1 (6 bases). V lost 5 bases and J 7 bases, leaving 20 bases between the germline ends. Germline V CDR1 and CDR2: DFQATT, SNEGSKA (reference sequence). The CDR3 sequence is 15 residues long. The CDR3 is CSALQLRGSGEKLFF. DNA of the CDR3: TGCAGTGCTCTACAACTCAGGGGAAGTGGTGAAAAACTGTTTTTT.

This clonotype was picked up many times. This chain joins TRBV3-1 and TRBJ1-1, with a weak D call TRBD1 (6 bases). The CDR3 length is 14 residues. CDR1 and CDR2 from the germline V gene are LGHDT and YNNKEL (reference sequence). V lost 0 bases and J lost 4, with 9 bases in between. The CDR3 DNA sequence: TGTGCCAGCAGCCAAGAGAGCAGGGGCACTGAAGCTTTCTTT. Translation gives CASSQESRGTEAFF.

This clonotype was recorded at least ten times. The chain combines TRBV18 with TRBJ1-5; D not certain. The CDR3 runs 14 residues. Per the germline V gene, CDR1 is KGHSH and CDR2 is LQKENI. V lost 4 bases and J 7 bases, leaving 14 bases between the germline ends. This CDR3 is CASSLDWLRQPQHF. The DNA of the CDR3 is TGTGCCAGCTCACTTGACTGGTTGAGACAGCCCCAGCATTTT.

The V and J genes are TRBV19 and TRBJ2-1, with D tentatively TRBD2 (6 bases). Germline CDR1 LNHDA, CDR2 SQIVND (reference sequence). The V end was cut by 3 bases, the J end by 0 bases, with 9 bases between. The CDR3 extends over 15 amino acids. The CDR3 is CASSMWRDSYNEQFF. DNA of the CDR3: TGTGCCAGTAGTATGTGGAGGGACTCCTACAATGAGCAGTTCTTC.

This clonotype appeared a few times. The V and J genes are TRBV27 and TRBJ1-3; a possible D gene is TRBD1 (6 bases). V was shortened by 5 bases and J by 0 bases, with 14 bases between the two germline ends. Germline assignment: CDR1 MNHEY and CDR2 SMNVEV (reference sequence). The CDR3 contains 16 residues. CDR3 loop: CASSPSGHLSGNTIYF. CDR3 DNA sequence: TGTGCCAGCAGTCCCTCGGGACACCTCTCTGGAAACACCATATATTTT.

This clonotype was detected a few times. V gene TRBV11-2 combines with J gene TRBJ2-7, with no clear D. The CDR3 has 15 residues. Germline V CDR1 and CDR2: SGHAT, FQNNGV. Trimming removed 3 bases from V and 1 base from J, with 13 bases in between. The CDR3 DNA reads TGTGCCAGCAGCTTTCCCCTGACGGAATCCTACGAGCAGTACTTC. This gives the protein CASSFPLTESYEQYF.

This clonotype was recorded a few times. One end of the junction varies from germline; a read error may be responsible. The chain carries TRBV20-1 and TRBJ1-5; 7 bases are shared with TRBD1. CDR1 is DFQATT, CDR2 SNEGSKA, per germline (reference sequence). This CDR3 is built from 13 residues. The CDR3 sequence: CSARGDSDQPQHF. The CDR3 bases are TGCAGTGCCAGGGGGGATAGCGATCAGCCCCAGCATTTT.

This clonotype was seen repeatedly, ten times or more. In DNA, the CDR3 is TGTGCCAGCAGCCTACAGGGGGCCGTCGGCTACACCTTC. This sequence encodes CASSLQGAVGYTF. This chain uses TRBV3-1 with TRBJ1-2; TRBD1 matches at 9 bases. Per the germline V gene, CDR1 is LGHDT and CDR2 is YNNKEL (reference sequence). The CDR3 length is 13 residues. The V gene end was trimmed by 4 bases and the J gene end by 8 bases; junction bases not matched to a gene: 5.

This clonotype was recorded at least ten times. The rearrangement links TRBV3-1 to TRBJ1-1; a weak D match, TRBD1 (6 bases). V shed 3 bases and J shed 4 bases, with 15 bases lying between them. Germline V gives CDR1 LGHDT, CDR2 YNNKEL (reference sequence). The CDR3 sequence is 15 residues long. The CDR3 DNA is TGTGCCAGCAGCCACGCAGGGGAGGTCGTCACTGAAGCTTTCTTT. It translates to CASSHAGEVVTEAFF.

This clonotype showed up many times. The chain carries TRBV7-2 and TRBJ1-6; D might be TRBD1 (5 bases). V lost 5 bases and J 9 bases, leaving 11 bases between the germline ends. The CDR3 extends over 13 amino acids. Germline V lookup: CDR1 SGHTA, CDR2 FQGNSA. The CDR3 reads CASSGGTASPLHF. CDR3 sequence (DNA): TGTGCCAGCAGCGGCGGGACGGCTTCACCCCTCCACTTT.

The table lists this clonotype with many counts. The chain joins TRBV20-1 to TRBJ1-1; D remains ambiguous. The germline V gene has CDR1 DFQATT and CDR2 SNEGSKA (reference sequence). The CDR3 spans 14 residues. Trimming pared 0 bases from V and 4 bases from J, leaving 12 bases between. The CDR3 is CSARDQMEVTEAFF. CDR3 DNA: TGCAGTGCTAGAGATCAAATGGAGGTCACTGAAGCTTTCTTT.

This clonotype was picked up a small number of times. The V call is TRBV5-8, the J call TRBJ1-5; perhaps TRBD1 as D (6 bases). The CDR3 has 15 amino acids. V lost 2 bases and J 6 bases, leaving 15 bases between the germline ends. CDR1 is SGHTS and CDR2 is YDEGEE in the germline V gene. CDR3 coding DNA: TGTGCCAGCAGCTTACGAACAGGGACGGCTCAGCCCCAGCATTTT. Translation: CASSLRTGTAQPQHF.

This chain uses TRBV6-2 or TRBV6-3 with TRBJ1-2, with D unclear. The germline CDR1 and CDR2 sequences are MNHEY and SVGEGT. Deletions cut 5 bases from V and 4 bases from J, with 8 bases between. The CDR3 length is 12 residues. The CDR3 DNA sequence: TGTGCCAGCAGTGGCAACCTCTATGGCTACACCTTC. Encoded protein: CASSGNLYGYTF.

The gene calls are TRBV20-1 and TRBJ2-2; a possible D gene is TRBD2 (6 bases). The germline V gene encodes CDR1 DFQATT and CDR2 SNEGSKA (reference sequence). Trimming pared 6 bases from V and 6 bases from J, leaving 11 bases between. This CDR3 spans 12 amino acids. The DNA for the CDR3 is TGCAGTGCGGCCCCGGGGGCCGGGGAGCTGTTTTTT. Encoded protein: CSAAPGAGELFF.

This clonotype has a handful of counts. The chain's CDR3 is CASTRTGFDGGELFF. For the CDR3, the DNA is TGTGCCAGCACTAGGACAGGGTTTGATGGCGGGGAGCTGTTTTTT. The rearrangement joins TRBV6-2 or TRBV6-3 to TRBJ2-2; TRBD1 matches 8 bases. The V gene's germline CDR1 is MNHEY and CDR2 SVGEGT. V lost 7 bases to trimming and J lost 7 bases; unmatched junction nucleotides: 11. The CDR3 totals 15 residues.

This clonotype occurred a few times. V usage is TRBV10-3 and J usage is TRBJ2-1, with 7 bases fitting TRBD1. The CDR3 is 13 amino acids. V trimming: 7 bases; J trimming: 3 bases; junction bases outside the gene matches: 3. Germline V gene lookup returns CDR1 ENHRY and CDR2 SYGVKD. Here the CDR3 reads CAIMRTGYNEQFF. The CDR3 nucleotides are TGTGCCATCATGAGGACAGGCTACAATGAGCAGTTCTTC.